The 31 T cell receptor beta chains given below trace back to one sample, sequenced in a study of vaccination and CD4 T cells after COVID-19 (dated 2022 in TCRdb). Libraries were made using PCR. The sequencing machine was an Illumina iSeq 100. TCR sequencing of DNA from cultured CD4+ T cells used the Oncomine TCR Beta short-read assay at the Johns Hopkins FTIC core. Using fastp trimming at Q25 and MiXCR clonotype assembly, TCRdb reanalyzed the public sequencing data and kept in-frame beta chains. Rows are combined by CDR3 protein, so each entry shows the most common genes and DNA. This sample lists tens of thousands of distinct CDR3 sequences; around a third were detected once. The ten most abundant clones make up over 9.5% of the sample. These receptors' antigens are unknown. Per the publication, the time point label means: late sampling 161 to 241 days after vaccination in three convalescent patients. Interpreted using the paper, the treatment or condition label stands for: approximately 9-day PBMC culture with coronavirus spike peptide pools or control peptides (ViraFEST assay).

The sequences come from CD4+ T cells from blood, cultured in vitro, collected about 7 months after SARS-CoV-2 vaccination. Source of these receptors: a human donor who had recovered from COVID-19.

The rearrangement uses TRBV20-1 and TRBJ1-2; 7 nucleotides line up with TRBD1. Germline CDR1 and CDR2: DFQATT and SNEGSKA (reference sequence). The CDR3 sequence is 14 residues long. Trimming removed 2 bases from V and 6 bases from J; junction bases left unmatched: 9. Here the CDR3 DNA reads TGCAGTGCTAGAATACCAGGACAGGAGGATGGCTACACCTTC. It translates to CSARIPGQEDGYTF.

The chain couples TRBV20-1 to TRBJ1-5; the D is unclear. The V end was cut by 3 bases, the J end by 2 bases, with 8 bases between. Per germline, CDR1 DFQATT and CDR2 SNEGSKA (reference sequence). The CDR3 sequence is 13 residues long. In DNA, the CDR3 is TGCAGTGCTAGGATAGAGGGCAATCAGCCCCAGCATTTT. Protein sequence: CSARIEGNQPQHF.

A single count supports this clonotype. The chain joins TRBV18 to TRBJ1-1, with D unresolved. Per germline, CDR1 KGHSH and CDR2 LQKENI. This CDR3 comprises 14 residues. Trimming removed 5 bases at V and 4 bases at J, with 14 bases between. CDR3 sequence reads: CASSSSTDSTEAFF. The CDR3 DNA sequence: TGTGCCAGCTCATCCTCCACAGACTCCACTGAAGCTTTCTTT.

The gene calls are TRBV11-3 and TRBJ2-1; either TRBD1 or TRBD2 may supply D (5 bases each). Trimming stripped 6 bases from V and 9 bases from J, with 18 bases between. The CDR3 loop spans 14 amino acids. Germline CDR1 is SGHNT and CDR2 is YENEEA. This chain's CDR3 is CASRTSGAASEQFF. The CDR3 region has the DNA TGTGCCAGCAGGACATCCGGGGCCGCTAGTGAGCAGTTCTTC.

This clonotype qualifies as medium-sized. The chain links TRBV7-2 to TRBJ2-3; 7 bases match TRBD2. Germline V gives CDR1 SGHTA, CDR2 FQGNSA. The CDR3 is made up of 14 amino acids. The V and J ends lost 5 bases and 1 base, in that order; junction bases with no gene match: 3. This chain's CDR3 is CASSPSGRTDTQYF. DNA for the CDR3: TGTGCCAGCAGCCCTAGCGGACGCACAGATACGCAGTATTTT.

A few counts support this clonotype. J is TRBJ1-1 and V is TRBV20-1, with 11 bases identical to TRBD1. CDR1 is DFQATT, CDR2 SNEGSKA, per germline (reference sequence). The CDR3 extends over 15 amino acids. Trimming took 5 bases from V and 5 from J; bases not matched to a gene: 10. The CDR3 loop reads CSAPGQGARETEAFF. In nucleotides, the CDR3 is TGCAGTGCTCCAGGACAGGGGGCTCGGGAAACTGAAGCTTTCTTT.

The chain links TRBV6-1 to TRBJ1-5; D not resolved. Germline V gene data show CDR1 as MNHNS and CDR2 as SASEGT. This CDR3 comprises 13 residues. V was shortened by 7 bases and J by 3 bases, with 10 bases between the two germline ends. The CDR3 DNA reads TGTGCCAGCACTCGGGTAGTCAATCAGCCCCAGCATTTT. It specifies CASTRVVNQPQHF.

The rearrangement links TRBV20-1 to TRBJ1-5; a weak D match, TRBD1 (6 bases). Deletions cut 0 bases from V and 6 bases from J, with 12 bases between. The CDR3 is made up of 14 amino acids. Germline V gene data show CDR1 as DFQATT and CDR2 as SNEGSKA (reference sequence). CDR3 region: CSARDQRGRQPQHF. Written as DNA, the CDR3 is TGCAGTGCTAGAGATCAACGGGGGCGTCAGCCCCAGCATTTT.

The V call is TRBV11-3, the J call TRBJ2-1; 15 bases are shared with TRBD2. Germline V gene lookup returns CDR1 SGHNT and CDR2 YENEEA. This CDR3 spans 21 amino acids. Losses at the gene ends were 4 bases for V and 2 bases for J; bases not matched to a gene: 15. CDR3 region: CASSSWAGLAGGIGAYNEQFF. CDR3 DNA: TGTGCCAGCAGCTCCTGGGCGGGACTAGCGGGAGGCATAGGCGCCTACAATGAGCAGTTCTTC. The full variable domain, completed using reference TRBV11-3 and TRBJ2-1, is EAGVVQSPRYKIIEKKQPVAFWCNPISGHNTLYWYLQNLGQGPELLIRYENEEAVDDSQLPKDRFSAERLKGVDSTLKIQPAELGDSAVYLCASSSWAGLAGGIGAYNEQFFGPGTRLTVL.

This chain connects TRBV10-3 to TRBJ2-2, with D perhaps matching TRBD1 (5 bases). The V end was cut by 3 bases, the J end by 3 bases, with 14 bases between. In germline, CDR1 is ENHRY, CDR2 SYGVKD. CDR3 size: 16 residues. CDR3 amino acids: CAISEGWAGYTGELFF. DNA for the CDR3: TGTGCCATCAGTGAAGGCTGGGCAGGGTACACCGGGGAGCTGTTTTTT.

As DNA, the CDR3 is TGTGCCAGCAGTTCGGACAGTTCATCCCCATACACCATATATTTT. Amino acid sequence: CASSSDSSSPYTIYF. This sequence joins TRBV7-2 and TRBJ1-3; tentatively, D is TRBD1 (6 bases). The ends were cut back, 6 bases at V and 8 bases at J, with 20 bases in the middle. This CDR3 has 15 amino acids. Germline lookup yields CDR1 SGHTA and CDR2 FQGNSA. The full variable domain, completed using reference TRBV7-2 and TRBJ1-3, is GAGVSQSPSNKVTEKGKDVELRCDPISGHTALYWYRQSLGQGLEFLIYFQGNSAPDKSGLPSDRFSAERTGGSVSTLTIQRTQQEDSAVYLCASSSDSSSPYTIYFGEGSWLTVV.

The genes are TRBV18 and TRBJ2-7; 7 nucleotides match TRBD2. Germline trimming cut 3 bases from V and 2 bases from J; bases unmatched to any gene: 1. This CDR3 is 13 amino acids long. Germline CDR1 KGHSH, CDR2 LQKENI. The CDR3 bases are TGTGCCAGCTCACCCCTAGCGGCCTACGAGCAGTACTTC. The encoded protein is CASSPLAAYEQYF.

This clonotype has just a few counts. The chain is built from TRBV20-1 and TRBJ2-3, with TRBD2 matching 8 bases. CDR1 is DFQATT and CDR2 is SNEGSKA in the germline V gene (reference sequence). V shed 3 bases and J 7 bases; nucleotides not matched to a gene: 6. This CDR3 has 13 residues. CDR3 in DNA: TGCAGTGCTAGGGGCGGGGGGACAAATACGCAGTATTTT. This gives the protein CSARGGGTNTQYF.

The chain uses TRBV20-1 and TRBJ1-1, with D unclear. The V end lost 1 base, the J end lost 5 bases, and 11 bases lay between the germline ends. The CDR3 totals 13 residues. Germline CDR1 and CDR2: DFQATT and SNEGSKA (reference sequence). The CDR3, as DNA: TGCAGTGCTAGAGCCCAGGCCCAAACTGAAGCTTTCTTT. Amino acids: CSARAQAQTEAFF.

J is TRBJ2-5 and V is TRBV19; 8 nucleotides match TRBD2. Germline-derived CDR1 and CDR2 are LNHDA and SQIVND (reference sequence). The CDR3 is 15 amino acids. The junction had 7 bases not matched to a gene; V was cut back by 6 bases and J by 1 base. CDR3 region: CASSQDRGGQETQYF. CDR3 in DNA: TGTGCCAGTAGCCAAGATCGGGGGGGCCAAGAGACCCAGTACTTC.

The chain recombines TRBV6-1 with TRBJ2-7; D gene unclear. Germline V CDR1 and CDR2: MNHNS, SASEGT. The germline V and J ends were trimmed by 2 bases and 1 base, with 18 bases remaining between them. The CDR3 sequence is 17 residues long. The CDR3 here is CASSERMMVGYSYEQYF. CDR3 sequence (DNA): TGTGCCAGCAGTGAAAGAATGATGGTTGGCTATTCCTACGAGCAGTACTTC.

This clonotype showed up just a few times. DNA of the CDR3: TGTGCCAGCAGTGCAGGATTCCAAGAGACCCAGTACTTC. As protein: CASSAGFQETQYF. The chain recombines TRBV6-2 or TRBV6-3 with TRBJ2-5, with no clear D. Trimming cost V 5 bases and J 1 base, with 8 bases left between them. Per the germline V gene, CDR1 is MNHEY and CDR2 is SVGEGT. The CDR3 consists of 13 residues.

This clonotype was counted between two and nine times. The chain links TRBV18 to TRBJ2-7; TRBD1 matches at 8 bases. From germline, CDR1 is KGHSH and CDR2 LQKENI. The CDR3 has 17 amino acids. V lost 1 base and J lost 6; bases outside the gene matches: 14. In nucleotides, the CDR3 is TGTGCCAGCTCACCACAGGGATCATACGACAGGGGACGCGAGCAGTACTTC. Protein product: CASSPQGSYDRGREQYF.

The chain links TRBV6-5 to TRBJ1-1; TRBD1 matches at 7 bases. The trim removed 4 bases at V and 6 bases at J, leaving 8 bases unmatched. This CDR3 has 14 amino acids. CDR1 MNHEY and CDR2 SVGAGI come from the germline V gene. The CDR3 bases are TGTGCCAGCAGTTCGATACAGGGGATATCTGAAGCTTTCTTT. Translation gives CASSSIQGISEAFF.

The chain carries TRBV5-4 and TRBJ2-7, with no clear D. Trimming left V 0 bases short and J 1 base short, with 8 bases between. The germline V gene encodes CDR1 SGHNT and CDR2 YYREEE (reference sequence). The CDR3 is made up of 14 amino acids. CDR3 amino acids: CASSLAARSYEQYF. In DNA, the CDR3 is TGTGCCAGCAGCTTGGCCGCCCGGTCCTACGAGCAGTACTTC.

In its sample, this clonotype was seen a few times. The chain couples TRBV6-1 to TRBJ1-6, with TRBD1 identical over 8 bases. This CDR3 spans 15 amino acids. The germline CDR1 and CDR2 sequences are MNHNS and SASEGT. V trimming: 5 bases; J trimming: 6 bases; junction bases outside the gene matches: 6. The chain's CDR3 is CASSPQTGVNSPLHF. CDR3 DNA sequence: TGTGCCAGCAGTCCCCAGACAGGGGTTAATTCACCCCTCCACTTT.

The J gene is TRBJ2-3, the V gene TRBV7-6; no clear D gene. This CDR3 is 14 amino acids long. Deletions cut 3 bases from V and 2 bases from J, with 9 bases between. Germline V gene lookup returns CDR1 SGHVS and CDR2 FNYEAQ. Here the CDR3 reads CASSLSVNTDTQYF. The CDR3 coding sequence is TGTGCCAGCAGCTTGTCGGTAAACACAGATACGCAGTATTTT.

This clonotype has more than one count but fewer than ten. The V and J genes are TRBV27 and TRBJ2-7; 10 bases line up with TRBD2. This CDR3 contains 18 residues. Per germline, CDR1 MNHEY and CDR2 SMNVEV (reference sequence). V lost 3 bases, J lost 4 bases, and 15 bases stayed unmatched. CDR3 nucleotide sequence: TGTGCCAGCAGTTTCCCCGCGGAGGATAGCGGGAGGAGGTACGAGCAGTACTTC. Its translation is CASSFPAEDSGRRYEQYF.

DNA of the CDR3: TGTGCCAGCACCCCCCCTGGGGGGCCCTACGAGCAGTACTTC. This encodes CASTPPGGPYEQYF. The chain carries TRBV6-1 and TRBJ2-7; either TRBD1 or TRBD2 may supply D (6 bases each). Germline V gene sequence: CDR1 MNHNS, CDR2 SASEGT. The CDR3 is 14 residues long. Trimming removed 7 bases at V and 2 bases at J, with 15 bases between.

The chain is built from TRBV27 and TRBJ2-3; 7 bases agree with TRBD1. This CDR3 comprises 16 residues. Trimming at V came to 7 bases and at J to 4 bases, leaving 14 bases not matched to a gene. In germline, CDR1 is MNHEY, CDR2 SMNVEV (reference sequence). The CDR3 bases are TGTGCCAGCACACTGAGGATGCAGGGGGTCGCAGATACGCAGTATTTT. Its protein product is CASTLRMQGVADTQYF.

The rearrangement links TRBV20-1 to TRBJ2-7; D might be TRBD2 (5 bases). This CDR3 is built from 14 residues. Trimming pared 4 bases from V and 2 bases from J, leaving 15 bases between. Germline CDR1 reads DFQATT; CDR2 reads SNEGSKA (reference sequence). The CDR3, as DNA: TGCAGTGCTATAGTAGGTGGAGGTGCCTACGAGCAGTACTTC. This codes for CSAIVGGGAYEQYF.

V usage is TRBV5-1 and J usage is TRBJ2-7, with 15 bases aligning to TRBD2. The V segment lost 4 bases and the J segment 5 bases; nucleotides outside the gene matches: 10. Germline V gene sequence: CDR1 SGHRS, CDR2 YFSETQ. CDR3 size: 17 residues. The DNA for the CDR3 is TGCGCCAGCAGCGGAGGGACTAGCGGGGGGTCCCCCAACGAGCAGTACTTC. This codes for CASSGGTSGGSPNEQYF.

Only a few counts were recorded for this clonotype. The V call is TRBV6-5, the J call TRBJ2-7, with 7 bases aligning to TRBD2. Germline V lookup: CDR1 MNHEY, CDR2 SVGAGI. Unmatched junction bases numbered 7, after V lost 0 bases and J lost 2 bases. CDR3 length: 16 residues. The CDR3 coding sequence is TGTGCCAGCAGTTACTCGTTCGCGGGAGCCCCCTACGAGCAGTACTTC. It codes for CASSYSFAGAPYEQYF.

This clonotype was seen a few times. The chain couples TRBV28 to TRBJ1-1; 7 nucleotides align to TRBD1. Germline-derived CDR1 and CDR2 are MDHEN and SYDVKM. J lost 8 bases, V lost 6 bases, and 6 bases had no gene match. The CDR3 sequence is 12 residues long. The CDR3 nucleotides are TGTGCCAGCAGAATCGACAGGGTGGAAGCTTTCTTT. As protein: CASRIDRVEAFF.

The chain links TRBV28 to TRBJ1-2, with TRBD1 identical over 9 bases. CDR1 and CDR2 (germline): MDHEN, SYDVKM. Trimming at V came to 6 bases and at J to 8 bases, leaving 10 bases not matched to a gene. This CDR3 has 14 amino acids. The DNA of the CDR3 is TGTGCCAGCAGCCCAGGACAGGGGTTGGAGGGCTACACCTTC. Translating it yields CASSPGQGLEGYTF.

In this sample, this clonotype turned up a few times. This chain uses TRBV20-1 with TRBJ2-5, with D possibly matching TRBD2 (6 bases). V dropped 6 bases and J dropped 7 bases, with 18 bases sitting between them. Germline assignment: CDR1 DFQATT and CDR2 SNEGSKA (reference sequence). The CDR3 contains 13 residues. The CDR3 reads CSAQGSGKRTQYF. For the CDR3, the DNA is TGCAGTGCCCAGGGTAGCGGTAAGCGGACCCAGTACTTC.